Below, 20 T cell receptor beta chains from the same sample are listed, as sequenced in a study of Ad26.COV2.S vaccination and SARS-CoV-2 variants (dated by TCRdb to about 2021). What this sample's treatment or condition label stands for: some 19 received Ad26.COV2.S at low or high dose, single or two shots; several received placebo; per-sample allocation not given. For vaccine and placebo recipients, repertoires were sequenced using samples collected on day 63 after the first injection. The method was the immunoSEQ multiplex PCR assay. Sourced from immuneACCESS, this table was stored by TCRdb with only in-frame sequences that have V and J called. A share of the clones is absent; for the studies checked, an unresolved V gene accounts for under half, and the remainder has no known explanation. The sample records around 400,000 clones, more than 80% of which are singletons. 10% to 15% of the sample comes from the top ten.

The sample in question was peripheral blood, obtained in a trial of Ad26.COV2.S vaccine versus placebo. The source is a person aged 18-65 years who received the Ad26.COV2.S COVID-19 vaccine or a placebo.

The gene calls are TRBV11-2 and TRBJ1-1; no clear D gene. Germline-derived CDR1 and CDR2 are SGHAT and FQNNGV. CDR3 length: 14 amino acids. Trimming removed 5 bases at V and 11 bases at J, with 21 bases between. The CDR3 spells CASSDRARAGSAFF. For the CDR3, the DNA is TGTGCCAGCAGCGACCGGGCCCGCGCGGGCAGCGCTTTCTTT.

Details on this clone: The sample contains more than one DNA sequence encoding this CDR3. The J gene is TRBJ2-3, the V gene TRBV12-3 or TRBV12-4; D is unclear. This CDR3 spans 11 amino acids. Trimming stripped 3 bases from V and 6 bases from J, with 4 bases between. Here the CDR3 DNA reads TGTGCCAGCAGTTTGGTTGATACGCAGTATTTT. Translating it yields CASSLVDTQYF.

The V gene is TRBV27, the J gene TRBJ1-3, with 8 bases matching TRBD1. Germline-derived CDR1 and CDR2 are MNHEY and SMNVEV (reference sequence). The CDR3 runs 13 residues. V shed 6 bases and J 3 bases; nucleotides not matched to a gene: 1. The CDR3 bases are TGTGCCAGCAGAGGGACAGGTGGAAACACCATATATTTT. The encoded protein is CASRGTGGNTIYF.

The gene calls are TRBV12-3 or TRBV12-4 and TRBJ1-3; D is possibly TRBD1 (5 bases). CDR3 size: 13 residues. V was trimmed by 3 bases and J by 6 bases, leaving 9 bases between them. The CDR3 protein is CASSFGGTNTIYF. CDR3 DNA: TGTGCCAGCAGTTTTGGGGGGACAAACACCATATATTTT.

V gene TRBV25-1 combines with J gene TRBJ1-1; D gene unclear. V lost 3 bases to trimming and J lost 5 bases, with 13 bases between them. This CDR3 spans 14 amino acids. Germline CDR1 is MGHDK and CDR2 is SYGVNS. CDR3 bases: TGTGCCAGCAGTGACTTTCCCTCCGGGACTGAAGCTTTCTTT. It specifies CASSDFPSGTEAFF.

The genes are TRBV29-1 and TRBJ2-3; tentatively, D is TRBD2 (6 bases). This CDR3 contains 13 residues. From germline, CDR1 is SQVTM and CDR2 ANQGSEA. This CDR3 is CSKTGVHEDTQYF. CDR3 nucleotide sequence: TGCTCCAAAACGGGAGTTCACGAAGATACGCAGTATTTT.

This clone has just a few counts. The rearrangement uses TRBV27 and TRBJ2-7; no clear D. The V gene lost 10 bases and the J gene lost 7 bases, with 8 bases spanning the gap. Per germline, CDR1 MNHEY and CDR2 SMNVEV (reference sequence). The CDR3 sequence is 9 residues long. CDR3 coding DNA: TGTGCCACTCTCCTGGAGCAGTACTTC. Translation gives CATLLEQYF.

The chain is built from TRBV6-5 and TRBJ2-3, with D unresolved. The CDR3 consists of 13 residues. The V gene lost 0 bases and the J gene lost 6 bases, with 7 bases spanning the gap. Germline assignment: CDR1 MNHEY and CDR2 SVGAGI. CDR3 sequence: CASSYSMGDTQYF. The DNA of the CDR3 is TGTGCCAGCAGTTACTCGATGGGTGATACGCAGTATTTT.

The chain has TRBV6-1 and TRBJ2-5; D gene uncertain. V was pared by 0 bases and J by 2 bases, with 7 bases between. The CDR3 runs 14 residues. The germline gives CDR1 MNHNS, CDR2 SASEGT. DNA for the CDR3: TGTGCCAGCAGTGAAGCGGGGAATCAAGAGACCCAGTACTTC. Its translation: CASSEAGNQETQYF.

This chain links TRBV5-1 with TRBJ1-3; 11 bases map to TRBD1. Trimming removed 0 bases from V and 0 bases from J; junction bases left unmatched: 8. The CDR3 totals 19 residues. Germline CDR1 and CDR2: SGHRS and YFSETQ. The CDR3 spells CASSLVGQGALRSGNTIYF. CDR3 in DNA: TGCGCCAGCAGCTTGGTTGGACAGGGGGCTTTACGCTCTGGAAACACCATATATTTT.

The J gene is TRBJ2-7, the V gene TRBV6-5; 9 nucleotides line up with TRBD1. V was clipped by 6 bases and J by 4 bases; unmatched bases: 7. The CDR3 extends over 14 amino acids. The germline V gene encodes CDR1 MNHEY and CDR2 SVGAGI. The CDR3 loop reads CASRSYGTGYEQYF. The CDR3 DNA follows: TGTGCCAGCAGATCCTACGGGACAGGGTACGAGCAGTACTTC.

This chain connects TRBV7-2 to TRBJ1-2; possible D gene TRBD1, 5 bases. Deletions cut 5 bases from V and 2 bases from J, with 15 bases between. The CDR3 consists of 15 residues. Germline CDR1 is SGHTA and CDR2 is FQGNSA. This chain's CDR3 is CASSPGDYKNYGYTF. CDR3 sequence (DNA): TGTGCCAGCAGCCCCGGGGACTATAAGAACTATGGCTACACCTTC.

The chain has TRBV7-6 and TRBJ2-3; 7 bases align to TRBD2. The CDR3 contains 16 residues. J lost 2 bases, V lost 3 bases, and 8 bases had no gene match. Germline assignment: CDR1 SGHVS and CDR2 FNYEAQ. This CDR3 reads CASSFMSAGLTDTQYF. The CDR3 DNA reads as TGTGCCAGCAGCTTTATGTCAGCGGGACTCACAGATACGCAGTATTTT.

The V and J genes are TRBV25-1 and TRBJ2-5, with D maybe TRBD2 (6 bases). Germline V gene lookup returns CDR1 MGHDK and CDR2 SYGVNS. V was cut by 1 base and J by 4 bases, with 22 bases left in between. The CDR3 length is 18 residues. DNA for the CDR3: TGTGCCAGCAGTGAATTTGGGAAGCGGACCTGGGGAGGAGAGACCCAGTACTTC. Encoded protein: CASSEFGKRTWGGETQYF.

The V gene is TRBV29-1, the J gene TRBJ2-7; tentative D call: TRBD2 (5 bases). The V end was cut by 6 bases, the J end by 2 bases, with 14 bases between. The CDR3 spans 13 residues. From germline, CDR1 is SQVTM and CDR2 ANQGSEA. CDR3 bases: TGCAGCGTCACACTCACGGGGACCTACGAGCAGTACTTC. Amino acids: CSVTLTGTYEQYF.

This chain joins TRBV11-2 and TRBJ1-4; 8 bases fit TRBD1. This CDR3 is built from 17 residues. The trim removed 5 bases at V and 3 bases at J, leaving 11 bases unmatched. Germline CDR1 SGHAT, CDR2 FQNNGV. For the CDR3, the DNA is TGTGCCAGCAGCCTCCAGGGGGCGGGGAATCCTAATGAAAAACTGTTTTTT. It codes for CASSLQGAGNPNEKLFF.

The J gene is TRBJ2-7, the V gene TRBV6-6; D unresolved. This CDR3 is built from 12 residues. Trimming took 2 bases from V and 5 from J, leaving 7 bases between them. Per germline, CDR1 MNHNY and CDR2 SVGAGI (reference sequence). The CDR3 nucleotides read TGTGCCAGCAGTTACCTCAGCGACGAGCAGTACTTC. The encoded protein is CASSYLSDEQYF.

The chain joins TRBV29-1 to TRBJ1-1; 7 bases align to TRBD1. Germline V gives CDR1 SQVTM, CDR2 ANQGSEA. With 5 bases clipped from V and 4 bases from J, the junction kept 22 bases outside the gene matches. The length of the CDR3 is 18 residues. The CDR3: CSVRKWVGETGRSTEAFF. The CDR3 nucleotides read TGCAGCGTTCGTAAGTGGGTGGGGGAGACAGGGAGGAGCACTGAAGCTTTCTTT.

The chain combines TRBV29-1 with TRBJ1-1; no definite D call. Germline CDR1 is SQVTM and CDR2 is ANQGSEA. The CDR3 sequence is 14 residues long. Trimming stripped 7 bases from V and 0 bases from J, with 15 bases between. In nucleotides, the CDR3 is TGCAGCGCCCAGCGGGATATTTTGAACACTGAAGCTTTCTTT. Translating it yields CSAQRDILNTEAFF.

The gene calls are TRBV7-9 and TRBJ1-1; D unresolved. This CDR3 is built from 15 residues. V lost 4 bases and J 5 bases, leaving 17 bases between the germline ends. The V gene's germline CDR1 is SEHNR and CDR2 FQNEAQ (reference sequence). CDR3 bases: TGTGCCAGCAGCTCCCAAGGGCGAGGGAGGACTGAAGCTTTCTTT. Encoded protein: CASSSQGRGRTEAFF.